Described below is a single T cell receptor beta chain sequence and its context. Its matching antigen is unknown. A much more abundant neighbour one base away suggests this may be a read error. Trimming left V 3 bases short and J 1 base short, with 12 bases between. The CDR3 extends over 15 amino acids. Ophthalmopathy patients had Clinical Activity Score at least 3, NOSPECS grade at least 4, duration under 3 months. This sample is part of a study of T cells in Graves' hyperthyroidism and ophthalmopathy. Amplified regions were TCR beta CDR3 sequences from RNA transcripts. In the first-round RT-PCR of the TCR CDR3, the HTBI primer set was used. TCRdb independently ran MiXCR on the multiplex PCR reads; one entry per CDR3 protein. Of about 530,000 distinct CDR3 sequences in the sample, roughly 15% are singletons; the top ten hold roughly 15%. Study observations and caveats: Most clonotypes expanded in the thyroid (above 0.001) were also present in blood. Ophthalmopathy was separated from stable hyperthyroidism by a 13 V-J model. The model made its ophthalmopathy prediction, and onset followed a median approximately 6.5 months later.

The sequence was collected from a woman younger than 35 with Graves' ophthalmopathy. V and J are TRBV12-3 or TRBV12-4 and TRBJ1-1, with D possibly TRBD1 on 5 matching bases. The sample comprised blood. The CDR3 nucleotides are TGTGCCAGCAGTTTTTGGGGGGGGGAGAACACTGAAGCTTTCTTT. It is translated as CASSFWGGENTEAFF.